One sample yielded the 23 T cell receptor beta chains listed below, sequenced in a study of shared clonotypes between healthy human individuals. Profiling relied on immunoSEQ multiplex PCR, and the TCRdb table lists in-frame clones only, not all of them. The repertoire consists of 1.4 million or so clones, with approximately 98.5% occurring once and the leading ten covering about 0.34%. Input material: naive CD4+ T cells sorted from blood. The subset: CD45RA+ positively selected. The receptors were sampled from a man aged 25-45 years in good health.

The J gene is TRBJ2-3, the V gene TRBV7-2; a possible D gene is TRBD2 (5 bases). Germline loops: CDR1 SGHTA, CDR2 FQGNSA. The CDR3 length is 13 residues. V gave up 2 bases and J gave up 4 bases, with 7 bases separating them. CDR3 residues: CASSLRGPDTQYF. The CDR3 DNA reads as TGTGCCAGCAGCTTAAGAGGGCCAGATACGCAGTATTTT. Full variable domain (rest looked up from reference TRBV7-2 and TRBJ2-3): GAGVSQSPSNKVTEKGKDVELRCDPISGHTALYWYRQSLGQGLEFLIYFQGNSAPDKSGLPSDRFSAERTGGSVSTLTIQRTQQEDSAVYLCASSLRGPDTQYFGPGTRLTVL.

CDR3 loop: CASSFGTSEYNEQFF. The CDR3 nucleotides read TGTGCCAGCAGCTTCGGGACTAGCGAGTACAATGAGCAGTTCTTC. This sequence joins TRBV7-9 and TRBJ2-1; 10 positions match TRBD2. V shed 3 bases, J shed 4 bases, and the junction held 3 bases outside the gene matches. Looked up from germline, CDR1 is SEHNR and CDR2 is FQNEAQ (reference sequence). The CDR3 contains 15 residues.

This clone was picked up a small number of times. The chain combines TRBV28 with TRBJ1-5; D ambiguous. CDR1 is MDHEN, CDR2 SYDVKM, per germline. The CDR3 totals 13 residues. Trimming shortened V by 6 bases and J by 5 bases, and 11 bases separated the two germline ends. Here the CDR3 DNA reads TGTGCCAGCAGGTTGACGGGAGATCAGCCCCAGCATTTT. This translates into CASRLTGDQPQHF.

The CDR3 DNA reads TGTGCCAGCAGCGGCGGGACATTCAATCAGCCCCAGCATTTT. This gives the protein CASSGGTFNQPQHF. The V call is TRBV5-5, the J call TRBJ1-5, with a weak D call TRBD1 (6 bases). The CDR3 is made up of 14 amino acids. Trimming cost V 4 bases and J 3 bases, with 11 bases left between them. The germline gives CDR1 SGHKS, CDR2 YYEKEE (reference sequence).

This rearrangement joins TRBV2 to TRBJ2-1; D tentatively fits TRBD1 or TRBD2 (5 bases each). CDR1 and CDR2 (germline): SNHLY, FYNNEI. The CDR3 has 18 amino acids. Trimming took off 2 bases at V and 4 bases at J, with 21 bases between the two ends. The CDR3 spells CASSERRLWGTDYNEQFF. CDR3 DNA: TGTGCCAGCAGTGAAAGGCGGTTGTGGGGGACGGATTACAATGAGCAGTTCTTC.

V usage is TRBV30 and J usage is TRBJ2-5; D gene ambiguous. The CDR3 sequence is 12 residues long. CDR1 and CDR2 (germline): GTSNPN, SVGIG (reference sequence). V lost 0 bases and J 4 bases, leaving 6 bases between the germline ends. CDR3 amino acids: CAWSVFSETQYF. In nucleotides, the CDR3 is TGTGCCTGGAGTGTCTTTTCAGAGACCCAGTACTTC.

This chain uses TRBV7-3 with TRBJ2-7; 8 bases map to TRBD1. Germline CDR1 and CDR2: SGHTA and FQGTGA. The ends lost 3 bases at V and 2 bases at J; junction bases unmatched: 12. The length of the CDR3 is 17 residues. The CDR3 DNA is TGTGCCAGCAGCTTTCCGGAATGGACAGGGAGCGCCTACGAGCAGTACTTC. It encodes CASSFPEWTGSAYEQYF.

The V gene is TRBV29-1, the J gene TRBJ2-1; D remains unclear. Trimming took 5 bases from V and 0 from J, leaving 8 bases between them. CDR1 and CDR2 from the germline V gene are SQVTM and ANQGSEA. This CDR3 is 13 amino acids long. CDR3 region: CSVRHGSYNEQFF. The CDR3 nucleotides are TGCAGCGTTCGCCACGGCTCCTACAATGAGCAGTTCTTC.

The table lists this clone with a count of one. V gene TRBV6-6 combines with J gene TRBJ2-6; no firm D call. Trimming pared 8 bases from V and 2 bases from J, leaving 7 bases between. Germline values: CDR1 MNHNY, CDR2 SVGAGI (reference sequence). The CDR3 loop spans 13 amino acids. The CDR3 bases are TGTGCCAGCTTCTCTCCTGGGGCCAACGTCCTGACTTTC. This encodes CASFSPGANVLTF.

The chain joins TRBV4-1 to TRBJ2-1, with TRBD1 matching 9 bases. From germline, CDR1 is MGHRA and CDR2 YSYEKL. J was trimmed by 5 bases and V by 3 bases; bases with no gene match: 14. The CDR3 sequence is 18 residues long. The CDR3 reads CASSQPGTGRGGDNEQFF. DNA of the CDR3: TGCGCCAGCAGCCAGCCCGGGACAGGGAGAGGGGGGGACAATGAGCAGTTCTTC.

The chain has TRBV5-1 and TRBJ1-3, with D possibly being TRBD1 (5 bases). The CDR3 loop spans 15 amino acids. CDR1 SGHRS and CDR2 YFSETQ come from the germline V gene. Trimming left V 5 bases short and J 2 bases short, with 14 bases between. Here the CDR3 reads CASRGVTGAGNTIYF. CDR3 nucleotide sequence: TGCGCCAGCAGAGGGGTCACGGGCGCTGGAAACACCATATATTTT.

The genes are TRBV25-1 and TRBJ2-1, with D maybe TRBD1 (7 bases). Germline lookup yields CDR1 MGHDK and CDR2 SYGVNS. V was shortened by 10 bases and J by 12 bases, with 25 bases between the two germline ends. CDR3 length: 14 residues. In DNA form, the CDR3 reads TGTGCCACCCAGGGGGACTGGGTTACAATTGGGCAGTTCTTC. Protein sequence: CATQGDWVTIGQFF. Filled out from reference TRBV25-1 and TRBJ2-1, the complete variable domain reads EADIYQTPRYLVIGTGKKITLECSQTMGHDKMYWYQQDPGMELHLIHYSYGVNSTEKGDLSSESTVSRIRTEHFPLTLESARPSHTSQYLCATQGDWVTIGQFFGPGTRLTVL.

V is TRBV6-5 and J is TRBJ2-5; 11 positions agree with TRBD2. The germline CDR1 and CDR2 sequences are MNHEY and SVGAGI. The CDR3 has 15 residues. V was clipped by 6 bases and J by 5 bases; unmatched bases: 8. The DNA of the CDR3 is TGTGCCAGCAGGTTAGCGGGAGGGCCGTTTGAGACCCAGTACTTC. Protein sequence: CASRLAGGPFETQYF.

The chain joins TRBV10-2 to TRBJ1-4, with 8 bases aligning to TRBD1. This CDR3 contains 17 residues. Germline V gene lookup returns CDR1 WSHSY and CDR2 SAAADI. V gave up 4 bases and J gave up 3 bases; unmatched junction bases: 10. The CDR3 loop reads CASSGQGSLWANEKLFF. The CDR3 bases are TGCGCCAGCAGTGGACAGGGGAGTTTATGGGCTAATGAAAAACTGTTTTTT.

V gene TRBV23-1 combines with J gene TRBJ2-7; D ambiguous. TRBV23-1 is sorted into the ORF group, with uncertain function. The CDR3 totals 12 residues. V shed 7 bases and J shed 3 bases, with 10 bases lying between them. CDR3 sequence (DNA): TGCGCCAGCACGATCCGACTCTACGAGCAGTACTTC. Residues: CASTIRLYEQYF.

This clone was counted a single time. The rearrangement uses TRBV9 and TRBJ2-3; D is possibly TRBD2 (6 bases). Germline assignment: CDR1 SGDLS and CDR2 YYNGEE. Trimming removed 4 bases from V and 4 bases from J, with 13 bases in between. The CDR3 length is 14 residues. DNA of the CDR3: TGTGCCAGCAGCTTTAGACTAGAAGCAGATACGCAGTATTTT. Protein product: CASSFRLEADTQYF.

The genes are TRBV28 and TRBJ2-3; 10 bases agree with TRBD2. With 2 bases clipped from V and 2 bases from J, the junction kept 4 bases outside the gene matches. The length of the CDR3 is 16 residues. Germline CDR1 MDHEN, CDR2 SYDVKM. Here the CDR3 reads CASSLGGLANTDTQYF. CDR3 DNA sequence: TGTGCCAGCAGTTTAGGGGGACTAGCGAACACAGATACGCAGTATTTT. Variable domain in full (rest from reference TRBV28 and TRBJ2-3): DVKVTQSSRYLVKRTGEKVFLECVQDMDHENMFWYRQDPGLGLRLIYFSYDVKMKEKGDIPEGYSVSREKKERFSLILESASTNQTSMYLCASSLGGLANTDTQYFGPGTRLTVL.

The chain uses TRBV9 and TRBJ2-1; TRBD2 matches 8 bases. The CDR3 contains 16 residues. The germline CDR1 and CDR2 sequences are SGDLS and YYNGEE. V lost 3 bases and J lost 8; bases outside the gene matches: 13. This CDR3 reads CASSAATSGGWDEQFF. The CDR3 DNA follows: TGTGCCAGCAGCGCCGCCACTAGCGGAGGCTGGGATGAGCAGTTCTTC.

The CDR3 DNA is TGTGCCAGCAGTCCCCAAGGGGCTCAGGGCCAGCCCCAGCATTTT. This codes for CASSPQGAQGQPQHF. The chain uses TRBV6-6 and TRBJ1-5, with D perhaps TRBD1 (5 bases). The CDR3 covers 15 residues. Between the trimmed V and J ends, which lost 5 bases and 7 bases, there was a span of 18 bases. Germline assignment: CDR1 MNHNY and CDR2 SVGAGI (reference sequence).

The chain recombines TRBV5-1 with TRBJ1-1, with D perhaps matching TRBD1 (5 bases). Trimming took off 0 bases at V and 4 bases at J, with 16 bases between the two ends. Germline CDR1 reads SGHRS; CDR2 reads YFSETQ. This CDR3 contains 16 residues. CDR3 nucleotides: TGCGCCAGCAGCTTGGAGTCCGGCCTTGGGGGCACTGAAGCTTTCTTT. This translates into CASSLESGLGGTEAFF.

This chain joins TRBV18 and TRBJ2-7; 7 positions agree with TRBD1. With 0 bases clipped from V and 2 bases from J, the junction kept 4 bases outside the gene matches. CDR3 size: 15 residues. Germline V gene lookup returns CDR1 KGHSH and CDR2 LQKENI. CDR3 nucleotides: TGTGCCAGCTCACCACCGACAGGGAAGACCTACGAGCAGTACTTC. Its protein product is CASSPPTGKTYEQYF.

The J gene is TRBJ1-3, the V gene TRBV28; D unclear. The CDR3 is made up of 15 amino acids. V gave up 6 bases and J gave up 2 bases, with 14 bases separating them. CDR1 is MDHEN and CDR2 is SYDVKM in the germline V gene. For the CDR3, the DNA is TGTGCCAGCAGGGAAGGCCTCTGGACTGGAAACACCATATATTTT. It is translated as CASREGLWTGNTIYF.

The genes are TRBV6-5 and TRBJ2-1; a possible D gene is TRBD2 (6 bases). Germline values: CDR1 MNHEY, CDR2 SVGAGI. The V end was cut by 6 bases, the J end by 5 bases, with 17 bases between. There are 15 residues in the CDR3. CDR3 region: CASRPIAATHNEQFF. The DNA for the CDR3 is TGTGCCAGCAGACCTATAGCGGCAACTCACAATGAGCAGTTCTTC.